This is a list of T cell receptor beta chains from one sample in a study of blood T cell repertoires in COVID-19. The table came from immunoSEQ multiplex PCR; TCRdb's copy has only in-frame clones and leaves some out. The table lists 200,000 to 250,000 clones, approximately 80% of them singletons. Input material: peripheral blood. The receptors stem from a human donor in a cohort sampled during active COVID-19. The CDR3 runs from the conserved cysteine through the conserved F or W. Each record gives: J gene, V gene, clone size, D gene, CDR3 protein, CDR3 DNA. D genes are given only for firm matches. For some rows the clone size is stated as once, few or many, or as a class when expanded; others skip it.

J: TRBJ1-2
V: TRBV7-8
size: .
D: .
CDR3: CASSPRTFSQPYGYTF
DNA: TGTGCCAGCAGCCCGAGGACTTTTTCCCAGCCCTATGGCTACACCTTC

J: TRBJ2-1
V: TRBV2
size: .
D: .
CDR3: CASSEALAVNEQFF
DNA: TGTGCCAGCAGTGAAGCCCTAGCTGTAAATGAGCAGTTCTTC

J: TRBJ2-7
V: TRBV4-3
size: few
D: TRBD1
CDR3: CASSQGTQGAGYEQYF
DNA: TGCGCCAGCAGCCAAGGTACACAGGGGGCAGGCTACGAGCAGTACTTC

J: TRBJ2-1
V: TRBV27
size: .
D: .
CDR3: CASSPLFF
DNA: TGTGCCAGCAGCCCGCTATTCTTC

J: TRBJ1-1
V: TRBV6-4
size: .
D: .
CDR3: CASRGTKNTEAFF
DNA: TGTGCCAGCAGGGGGACAAAAAACACTGAAGCTTTCTTT

J: TRBJ2-1
V: TRBV2
size: .
D: .
CDR3: CASSSLGDEQFF
DNA: TGTGCCAGCAGTTCCCTAGGCGATGAGCAGTTCTTC

J: TRBJ2-1
V: TRBV18
size: few
D: .
CDR3: CASSPRVTGRLSYNEQFF
DNA: TGTGCCAGCTCACCACGGGTAACGGGGAGGCTCTCCTACAATGAGCAGTTCTTC

J: TRBJ1-5
V: TRBV2
size: .
D: TRBD1
CDR3: CASSQGAQGNQPQHF
DNA: TGTGCCAGCAGTCAGGGGGCGCAGGGCAATCAGCCCCAGCATTTT

J: TRBJ2-1
V: TRBV4-1
size: .
D: .
CDR3: CASSQGIGGGQLYNEQFF
DNA: TGCGCCAGCAGCCAAGGGATCGGAGGGGGACAGCTTTACAATGAGCAGTTCTTC

J: TRBJ1-2
V: TRBV11-2
size: few
D: .
CDR3: CASSFVAGTTYGYTF
DNA: TGTGCCAGCAGCTTTGTCGCAGGGACTACCTATGGCTACACCTTC

J: TRBJ1-1
V: TRBV5-6
size: .
D: .
CDR3: CASSPLEGEGTEAFF
DNA: TGTGCCAGCAGCCCCCTGGAGGGTGAGGGCACTGAAGCTTTCTTT

J: TRBJ2-5
V: TRBV6-2/TRBV6-3
size: .
D: TRBD2
CDR3: CASSSGLADETQYF
DNA: TGTGCCAGCAGTTCGGGACTAGCGGACGAGACCCAGTACTTC

J: TRBJ2-5
V: TRBV9
size: .
D: TRBD2
CDR3: CASSVGSGSVETQYF
DNA: TGTGCCAGCAGCGTGGGTAGCGGGAGCGTTGAGACCCAGTACTTC

J: TRBJ2-7
V: TRBV18
size: .
D: .
CDR3: CASSPPSGYEQYF
DNA: TGTGCCAGCTCACCACCGAGCGGCTACGAGCAGTACTTC

J: TRBJ2-1
V: TRBV9
size: .
D: .
CDR3: CASRTGTFDEQFF
DNA: TGTGCCAGCAGAACCGGGACTTTCGACGAGCAGTTCTTC

J: TRBJ2-3
V: TRBV5-1
size: .
D: .
CDR3: CASSLDTWTPRLTDTQYF
DNA: TGCGCCAGCAGCTTGGACACTTGGACACCCAGACTCACAGATACGCAGTATTTT

J: TRBJ1-5
V: TRBV24-1
size: .
D: .
CDR3: CATSRAGGNQPQHF
DNA: TGTGCCACCAGTCGTGCAGGGGGCAATCAGCCCCAGCATTTT

J: TRBJ1-5
V: TRBV5-5
size: .
D: TRBD1
CDR3: CASSSRDRGLNSNQPQHF
DNA: TGTGCCAGCAGCTCAAGGGACAGGGGGCTCAATAGCAATCAGCCCCAGCATTTT

J: TRBJ1-1
V: TRBV14
size: .
D: .
CDR3: CASSHYKQTLNTEAFF
DNA: TGTGCCAGCAGCCATTATAAACAGACCTTGAACACTGAAGCTTTCTTT

J: TRBJ2-7
V: TRBV18
size: .
D: .
CDR3: CASSPTVTSYEQYF
DNA: TGTGCCAGCTCACCGACAGTGACCTCCTACGAGCAGTACTTC

J: TRBJ2-2
V: TRBV20-1
size: .
D: TRBD2
CDR3: CSASVLAGTGELFF
DNA: TGCAGTGCTAGTGTACTAGCGGGAACCGGGGAGCTGTTTTTT

J: TRBJ2-7
V: TRBV5-1
size: few
D: TRBD1
CDR3: CASGTGQTYEQYF
DNA: TGCGCCAGCGGGACAGGGCAGACATACGAGCAGTACTTC

J: TRBJ2-1
V: TRBV27
size: .
D: .
CDR3: CASSLFTSIYNEQFF
DNA: TGTGCCAGCAGTTTATTTACTTCCATTTACAATGAGCAGTTCTTC

J: TRBJ2-1
V: TRBV6-4
size: few
D: TRBD2
CDR3: CASSEVAGDYNEQFF
DNA: TGTGCCAGCAGTGAAGTAGCGGGAGACTACAATGAGCAGTTCTTC

J: TRBJ2-1
V: TRBV5-1
size: .
D: .
CDR3: CASSLETNYNEQFF
DNA: TGCGCCAGCAGCCTAGAGACCAACTACAATGAGCAGTTCTTC

J: TRBJ1-1
V: TRBV6-5
size: .
D: .
CDR3: CASINSGSLEAFF
DNA: TGTGCCAGCATAAACTCGGGTTCCCTCGAAGCTTTCTTT

J: TRBJ1-5
V: TRBV28
size: .
D: .
CDR3: CASSPAGRDSNQPQHF
DNA: TGTGCCAGCAGCCCCGCAGGCAGGGATAGCAATCAGCCCCAGCATTTT

J: TRBJ2-7
V: TRBV3-1/TRBV3-2
size: once
D: TRBD1
CDR3: CASSHSGTGGYEQYF
DNA: TGTGCCAGCAGCCATTCCGGGACAGGGGGCTACGAGCAGTACTTC

J: TRBJ2-2
V: TRBV11-2
size: .
D: TRBD1
CDR3: CASSIATGDAGELFF
DNA: TGTGCCAGCAGCATCGCCACAGGGGACGCCGGGGAGCTGTTTTTT

J: TRBJ2-3
V: TRBV4-1
size: few
D: TRBD1
CDR3: CASSPGTGTDTQYF
DNA: TGCGCCAGCAGCCCTGGGACAGGAACAGATACGCAGTATTTT

J: TRBJ2-2
V: TRBV3-1/TRBV3-2
size: .
D: TRBD2
CDR3: CASSQGGLAGTGELFF
DNA: TGTGCCAGCAGCCAGGGGGGACTAGCGGGGACCGGGGAGCTGTTTTTT

J: TRBJ2-2
V: TRBV9
size: .
D: TRBD1
CDR3: CASSVYRGTTGELFF
DNA: TGTGCCAGCAGCGTCTACAGGGGAACTACCGGGGAGCTGTTTTTT

J: TRBJ2-1
V: TRBV7-8
size: .
D: TRBD2
CDR3: CASSRGLAGGREQFF
DNA: TGTGCCAGCAGCCGGGGACTAGCGGGAGGGAGGGAGCAGTTCTTC

J: TRBJ1-1
V: TRBV6-1
size: few
D: TRBD1
CDR3: CASSGVPGQFMNTEAFF
DNA: TGTGCCAGCAGTGGCGTCCCGGGACAGTTCATGAACACTGAAGCTTTCTTT

J: TRBJ1-1
V: TRBV6-2/TRBV6-3
size: .
D: TRBD1
CDR3: CASSYSPLLGQGAEVNTEAFF
DNA: TGTGCCAGCAGTTACTCCCCCCTTCTCGGACAGGGGGCGGAGGTGAACACTGAAGCTTTCTTT

J: TRBJ1-3
V: TRBV13
size: .
D: .
CDR3: CASSRMTGWSAGNTIYF
DNA: TGTGCCAGCAGCCGGATGACCGGGTGGTCAGCTGGAAACACCATATATTTT

J: TRBJ2-7
V: TRBV7-2
size: .
D: TRBD1
CDR3: CASSLVWDRDYEQYF
DNA: TGTGCCAGCAGCTTAGTCTGGGACAGGGACTACGAGCAGTACTTC

J: TRBJ2-7
V: TRBV6-2/TRBV6-3
size: .
D: TRBD1
CDR3: CASSYRQGNYEQYF
DNA: TGTGCCAGCAGTTACCGACAGGGTAATTACGAGCAGTACTTC

J: TRBJ2-5
V: TRBV7-6
size: .
D: .
CDR3: CASNSGGGQTQYF
DNA: TGTGCCAGCAACTCAGGGGGAGGACAGACCCAGTACTTC

J: TRBJ2-7
V: TRBV5-1
size: .
D: .
CDR3: CASSLERLVDYEQYF
DNA: TGCGCCAGCAGCTTGGAGAGACTAGTGGACTACGAGCAGTACTTC

J: TRBJ2-2
V: TRBV5-4
size: once
D: TRBD1
CDR3: CASSSRQGWGELFF
DNA: TGTGCCAGCAGCTCCCGACAGGGGTGGGGGGAGCTGTTTTTT

J: TRBJ1-5
V: TRBV28
size: .
D: .
CDR3: CASSPRGGSSNQPQHF
DNA: TGTGCCAGCAGCCCCAGAGGGGGTTCTAGCAATCAGCCCCAGCATTTT

J: TRBJ1-2
V: TRBV7-8
size: .
D: .
CDR3: CASSLREGSGYTF
DNA: TGTGCCAGCAGCTTAAGAGAAGGGAGTGGCTACACCTTC

J: TRBJ1-1
V: TRBV28
size: few
D: .
CDR3: CASSLGQGNTEAFF
DNA: TGTGCCAGCAGTTTAGGGCAGGGTAACACTGAAGCTTTCTTT

J: TRBJ2-2
V: TRBV7-2
size: .
D: .
CDR3: CASSFSQGSGELFF
DNA: TGTGCCAGCAGCTTTTCTCAGGGCTCCGGGGAGCTGTTTTTT

J: TRBJ1-6
V: TRBV30
size: .
D: TRBD1
CDR3: CAWRHTDRDPLHF
DNA: TGTGCCTGGAGGCACACTGACAGGGACCCCCTCCACTTT

J: TRBJ2-2
V: TRBV7-2
size: .
D: TRBD2
CDR3: CASRQPGLARTGELFF
DNA: TGTGCCAGCAGACAGCCGGGACTAGCAAGGACCGGGGAGCTGTTTTTT

J: TRBJ2-1
V: TRBV7-9
size: .
D: .
CDR3: CASSLKVQRARNEQFF
DNA: TGTGCCAGCAGCTTAAAGGTCCAGCGGGCACGCAATGAGCAGTTCTTC

J: TRBJ1-4
V: TRBV5-1
size: .
D: .
CDR3: CASSRGIDEKLFF
DNA: TGCGCCAGCAGCCGGGGTATTGATGAAAAACTGTTTTTT

J: TRBJ2-4
V: TRBV5-1
size: .
D: TRBD1
CDR3: CASSPGQGVAKNIQYF
DNA: TGCGCCAGCAGCCCGGGACAGGGGGTTGCCAAAAACATTCAGTACTTC

J: TRBJ2-1
V: TRBV20-1
size: .
D: .
CDR3: CSASVADNNEQFF
DNA: TGCAGTGCTAGTGTAGCGGACAACAATGAGCAGTTCTTC

J: TRBJ2-1
V: TRBV25-1
size: .
D: TRBD2
CDR3: CASRTAGGTGEQFF
DNA: TGTGCCAGCAGGACGGCGGGAGGGACTGGTGAGCAGTTCTTC

J: TRBJ1-4
V: TRBV4-3
size: .
D: .
CDR3: CASSQEPQGRGYEKLFF
DNA: TGCGCCAGCAGCCAAGAGCCGCAGGGGAGGGGGTACGAAAAACTGTTTTTT

J: TRBJ2-7
V: TRBV18
size: .
D: .
CDR3: CASSSYLRTYEQYF
DNA: TGTGCCAGCTCATCTTACTTACGGACTTACGAGCAGTACTTC

J: TRBJ1-5
V: TRBV18
size: .
D: TRBD1
CDR3: CASSPGTGENQPQHF
DNA: TGTGCCAGCTCACCGGGGACAGGGGAAAATCAGCCCCAGCATTTT

J: TRBJ2-5
V: TRBV13
size: .
D: TRBD1
CDR3: CASRTDREETQYF
DNA: TGTGCCAGCAGGACCGACAGGGAAGAGACCCAGTACTTC

J: TRBJ2-7
V: TRBV20-1
size: .
D: .
CDR3: CSASRGREQYF
DNA: TGCAGTGCTAGCAGGGGACGCGAGCAGTACTTC

J: TRBJ2-5
V: TRBV28
size: .
D: TRBD1
CDR3: CASSWTGSQETQYF
DNA: TGTGCCAGCAGTTGGACAGGGTCCCAAGAGACCCAGTACTTC

J: TRBJ2-2
V: TRBV29-1
size: .
D: .
CDR3: CSVLQASGTGELFF
DNA: TGCAGCGTTTTACAGGCCTCGGGCACCGGGGAGCTGTTTTTT

J: TRBJ1-2
V: TRBV3-1/TRBV3-2
size: .
D: .
CDR3: CASSQLKTPNTF
DNA: TGTGCCAGCAGCCAACTTAAGACACCCAACACCTTC